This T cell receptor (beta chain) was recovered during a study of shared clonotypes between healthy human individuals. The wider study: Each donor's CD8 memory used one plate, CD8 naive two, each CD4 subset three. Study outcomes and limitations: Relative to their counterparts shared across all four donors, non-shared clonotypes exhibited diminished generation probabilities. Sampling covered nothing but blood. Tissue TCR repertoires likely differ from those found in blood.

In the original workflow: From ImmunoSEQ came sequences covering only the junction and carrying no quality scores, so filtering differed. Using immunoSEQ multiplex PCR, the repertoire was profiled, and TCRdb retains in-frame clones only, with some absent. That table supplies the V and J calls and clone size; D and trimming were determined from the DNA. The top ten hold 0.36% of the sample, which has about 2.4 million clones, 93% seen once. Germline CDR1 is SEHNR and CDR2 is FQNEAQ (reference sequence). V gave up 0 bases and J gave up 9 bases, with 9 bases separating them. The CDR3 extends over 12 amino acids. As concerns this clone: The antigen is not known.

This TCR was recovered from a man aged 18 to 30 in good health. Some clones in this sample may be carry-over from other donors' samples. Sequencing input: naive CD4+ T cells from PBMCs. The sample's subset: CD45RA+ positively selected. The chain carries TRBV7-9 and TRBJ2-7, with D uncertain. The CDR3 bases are TGTGCCAGCAGCTTAGCGGAAACAGTGCAGTACTTC. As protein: CASSLAETVQYF.